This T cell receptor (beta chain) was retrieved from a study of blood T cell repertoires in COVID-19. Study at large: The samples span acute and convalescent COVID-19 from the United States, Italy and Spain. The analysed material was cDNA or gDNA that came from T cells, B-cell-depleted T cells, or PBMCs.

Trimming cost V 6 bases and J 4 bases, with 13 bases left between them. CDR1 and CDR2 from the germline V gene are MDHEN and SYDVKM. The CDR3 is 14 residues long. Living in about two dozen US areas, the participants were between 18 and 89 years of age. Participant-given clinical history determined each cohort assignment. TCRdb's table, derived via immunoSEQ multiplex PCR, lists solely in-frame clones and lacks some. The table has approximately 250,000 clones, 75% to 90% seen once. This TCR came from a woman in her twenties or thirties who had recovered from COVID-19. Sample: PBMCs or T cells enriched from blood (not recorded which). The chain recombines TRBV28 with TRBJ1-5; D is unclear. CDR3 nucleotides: TGTGCCAGCAGCACATGGGGAGGTAATCAGCCCCAGCATTTT. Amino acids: CASSTWGGNQPQHF.